The clone carrying this TCR beta chain showed up just a few times. Its antigen is undetermined. This entry belongs to a study of cytomegalovirus exposure and HLA in healthy donors. The germline CDR1 and CDR2 sequences are SGDLS and YYNGEE. V dropped 1 base and J dropped 0 bases, with 10 bases sitting between them. The CDR3 is 15 residues long. All donors participated as healthy donors of bone marrow. Primers for the PCR totalled 60 Vbeta and 13 Jbeta. The repertoire was sequenced with immunoSEQ multiplex PCR; TCRdb's copy has only in-frame clones and lacks some. In the table there are some 190,000 clones, 75% to 85% of which are singletons. Broader study findings: Several V segments, TRBV6-2 and TRBV6-3 among them, could not be told apart and were dropped. Later work showed greater clonal expansion in HLA-associated TCR beta chains than in equally common others.

The chain uses TRBV9 and TRBJ1-1; D is possibly TRBD1 (5 bases). The sequenced sample was PBMCs. The receptor was derived from a man younger than 35 in good health and CMV-seronegative. Here the CDR3 reads CASSVLQAMNTEAFF. CDR3 DNA: TGTGCCAGCAGCGTATTACAGGCCATGAACACTGAAGCTTTCTTT.